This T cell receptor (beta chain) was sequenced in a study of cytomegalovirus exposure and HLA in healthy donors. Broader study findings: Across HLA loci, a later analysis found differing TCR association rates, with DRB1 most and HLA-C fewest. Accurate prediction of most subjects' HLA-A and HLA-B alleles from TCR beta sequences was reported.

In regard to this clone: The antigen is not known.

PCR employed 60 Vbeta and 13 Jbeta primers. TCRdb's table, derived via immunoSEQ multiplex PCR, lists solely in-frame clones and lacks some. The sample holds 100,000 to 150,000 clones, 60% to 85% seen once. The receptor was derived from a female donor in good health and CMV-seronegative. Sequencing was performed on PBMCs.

CDR3 nucleotide sequence: TGTGCCAGCAGCTTAGGCCCCCGGACAGGGGGGCCTGAAGCTTTCTTT. Protein sequence: CASSLGPRTGGPEAFF. This chain connects TRBV7-9 to TRBJ1-1; 10 bases fit TRBD1. Germline trimming cut 1 base from V and 6 bases from J; bases unmatched to any gene: 8. The CDR3 loop spans 16 amino acids. Germline V gene sequence: CDR1 SEHNR, CDR2 FQNEAQ (reference sequence). Combining the CDR3 with reference TRBV7-9 and TRBJ1-1 gives the whole variable domain DTGVSQNPRHKITKRGQNVTFRCDPISEHNRLYWYRQTLGQGPEFLTYFQNEAQLEKSRLLSDRFSAERPKGSFSTLEIQRTEQGDSAMYLCASSLGPRTGGPEAFFGQGTRLTVV.